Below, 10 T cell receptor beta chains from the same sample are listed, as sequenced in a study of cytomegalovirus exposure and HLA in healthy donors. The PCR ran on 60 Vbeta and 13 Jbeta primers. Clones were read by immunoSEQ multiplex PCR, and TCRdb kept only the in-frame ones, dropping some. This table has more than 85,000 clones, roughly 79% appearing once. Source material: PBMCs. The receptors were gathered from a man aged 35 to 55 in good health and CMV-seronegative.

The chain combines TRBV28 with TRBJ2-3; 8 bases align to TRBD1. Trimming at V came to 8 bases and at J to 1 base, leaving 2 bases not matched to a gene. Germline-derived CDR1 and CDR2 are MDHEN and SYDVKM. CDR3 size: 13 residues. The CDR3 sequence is CASATGGTDTQYF. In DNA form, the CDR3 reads TGTGCCAGCGCGACAGGGGGCACAGATACGCAGTATTTT.

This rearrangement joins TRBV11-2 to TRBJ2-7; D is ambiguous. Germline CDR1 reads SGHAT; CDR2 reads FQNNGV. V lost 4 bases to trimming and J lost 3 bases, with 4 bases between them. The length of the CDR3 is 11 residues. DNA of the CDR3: TGTGCCAGCAGCTCCGGCTACGAGCAGTACTTC. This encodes CASSSGYEQYF.

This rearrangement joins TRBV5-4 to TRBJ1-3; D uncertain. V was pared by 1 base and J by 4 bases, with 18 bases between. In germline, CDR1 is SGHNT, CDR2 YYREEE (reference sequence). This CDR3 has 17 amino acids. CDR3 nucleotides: TGTGCCAGCAGCTTGTGGGCTACCGGGAGGAGCGGAAACACCATATATTTT. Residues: CASSLWATGRSGNTIYF. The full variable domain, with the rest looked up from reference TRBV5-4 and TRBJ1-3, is ETGVTQSPTHLIKTRGQQVTLRCSSQSGHNTVSWYQQALGQGPQFIFQYYREEENGRGNFPPRFSGLQFPNYSSELNVNALELDDSALYLCASSLWATGRSGNTIYFGEGSWLTVV.

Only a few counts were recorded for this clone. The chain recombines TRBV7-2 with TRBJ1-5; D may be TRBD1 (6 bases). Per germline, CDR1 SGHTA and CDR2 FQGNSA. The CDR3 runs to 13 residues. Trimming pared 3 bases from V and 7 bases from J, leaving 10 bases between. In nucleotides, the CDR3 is TGTGCCAGCAGCTTGTCAGGGGAACAGCCCCAGCATTTT. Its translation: CASSLSGEQPQHF.

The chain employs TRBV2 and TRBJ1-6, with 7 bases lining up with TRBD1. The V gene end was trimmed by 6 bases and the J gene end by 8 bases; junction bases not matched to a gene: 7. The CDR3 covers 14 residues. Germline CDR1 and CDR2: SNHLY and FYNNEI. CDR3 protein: CASRGGQKDSPLHF. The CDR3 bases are TGTGCCAGCAGGGGGGGACAGAAGGATTCACCCCTCCACTTT.

This chain's CDR3 is CASSEALGRGGRWGGELFF. The CDR3 DNA follows: TGTGCCAGCAGTGAAGCGCTTGGGCGGGGGGGCCGTTGGGGCGGGGAGCTGTTTTTT. This chain links TRBV2 with TRBJ2-2, with TRBD2 matching over 9 bases. This CDR3 contains 19 residues. Looked up from germline, CDR1 is SNHLY and CDR2 is FYNNEI. With V trimmed by 0 bases and J by 7 bases, 15 bases remained unmatched.

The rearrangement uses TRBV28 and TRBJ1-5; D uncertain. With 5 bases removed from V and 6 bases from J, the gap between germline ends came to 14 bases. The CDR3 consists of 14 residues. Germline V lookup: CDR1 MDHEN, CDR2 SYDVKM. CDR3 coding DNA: TGTGCCAGCAGTGAGGTTCCAATCCGTCAGCCCCAGCATTTT. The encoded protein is CASSEVPIRQPQHF.

For the CDR3, the DNA is TGTGCCAGCTCACGGGTTTCGAGCGGTCCCTCAACCCCCGCGAACACCGGGGAGCTGTTTTTT. Amino acid sequence: CASSRVSSGPSTPANTGELFF. The J gene is TRBJ2-2, the V gene TRBV18; tentatively, D is TRBD2 (5 bases). This CDR3 contains 21 residues. V lost 4 bases and J lost 0, with 27 bases in between. Germline CDR1 is KGHSH and CDR2 is LQKENI.

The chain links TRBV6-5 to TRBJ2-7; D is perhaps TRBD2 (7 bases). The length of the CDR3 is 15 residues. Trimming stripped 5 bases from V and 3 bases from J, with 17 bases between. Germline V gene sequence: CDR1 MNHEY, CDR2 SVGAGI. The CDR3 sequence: CASSGGGQQYYEQYF. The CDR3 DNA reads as TGTGCCAGCAGTGGGGGGGGGCAGCAATACTACGAGCAGTACTTC.

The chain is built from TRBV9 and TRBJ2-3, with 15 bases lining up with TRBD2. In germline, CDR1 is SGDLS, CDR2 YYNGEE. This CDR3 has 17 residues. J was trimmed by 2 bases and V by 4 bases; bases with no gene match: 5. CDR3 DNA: TGTGCCAGCAGCCAGGGACTAGCGGGGGGCCTCACAGATACGCAGTATTTT. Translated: CASSQGLAGGLTDTQYF.